This entry concerns a single T cell receptor beta chain. Its antigen has not been determined. Base qualities were left out, and no much larger clone turns up one base away. This specimen's time point label, per the study, means: about 28 days (+/-7) after the second vaccine dose. AZD1222 recipients with second doses at about 4 weeks or about 12 weeks were pooled, because spike-specific TCR depth and breadth did not differ between schedules. Vaccinee samples were obtained from the UK trials COV001 and COV002, which included a single-blind randomized controlled phase 2/3 trial of AZD1222 (ChAdOx1 nCoV-19) in healthy adults. Trial participant PBMC samples were collected at day 0 and day 28 after the second dose for TCRbeta chain sequencing. The CDR3 regions of human TCRbeta chains were subjected to immunosequencing. From the authors' description of their analysis: TCRs in the repertoires were compared against a reference library of SARS-CoV-2-specific TCRs that had been generated with the MIRA antigen-specificity platform. Breadth was defined as the fraction of unique TCRs that were SARS-CoV-2-associated, and depth was defined as the fraction of total T cells that were SARS-CoV-2-associated. Using the MIRA data, each spike-specific TCR was assigned both to the spike region to which the TCR was reactive and to a CD4 or CD8 class. Log10-transformed breadth and depth values were compared by one-way ANOVA with Sidak's multiple comparisons tests. What TCRdb holds here is the immuneACCESS table cut down to in-frame rearrangements. Part of the clones is not present; checked against another copy, under half of the missing clones reflect an unresolved V gene, and the others are unexplained. D and trimming were read from the DNA, whereas the V and J calls and clone size are those reported in that table. The sample table lists around 20,000 clones, roughly 76% of them with a count of one. The ten largest account for about 21% of the sample.

This sample was included in a study of T cell responses to AZD1222 COVID-19 vaccine (dated by TCRdb to the early 2020s). In the study overall: A total of more than 230 trial participants underwent TCR sequencing, of whom about 210 had received two doses of AZD1222 and around 25 had received two doses of the MenACWY control vaccine. Trial participants were enrolled by age into 18-55, 56-69 and 70-plus year subgroups, with around 150, 28 and 57 TCR-sequenced participants respectively. Summary of the overall study and its limitations: No day 14 peak-response samples were available, so repertoires were characterized only after the peak T cell response. Conclusions about previously exposed vaccinees are limited, since just a handful of AZD1222 recipients were seropositive for SARS-CoV-2 at baseline. The 56-69-year group was small, and its depth increase did not reach significance, likely because of low power. After two AZD1222 doses, spike-specific TCR breadth and depth were significantly higher than at day 0 and than in MenACWY recipients. Most participants were white British and females outnumbered males, and the authors suggested that clonal diversity may have been underestimated. Reportedly, almost half of the unique spike-specific TCRs recognized epitopes lying outside the regions that are mutated in the B.1.351 and B.1.1.7 variants. The whole spike protein was spanned by vaccine-associated CD4 TCRs, and dominant responses were seen in regions 160-218 and 743-854.

This material consisted of peripheral blood, taken 28 days after the second AZD1222 dose. This clonotype was obtained from an adult who received the AZD1222 COVID-19 vaccine.

The CDR3 sequence is CASSQGFYEQYF. Read as DNA, the sequence is TGTGCCAGCAGCCAAGGATTCTACGAGCAGTACTTC. The receptor chain draws on TRBV14 and TRBJ2-7, with the D gene call left open. CDR1 and CDR2 are drawn from the germline V gene: SGHDN, FVKESK. Including the terminal cysteine and phenylalanine, the CDR3 comprises 12 residues. Here the CDR3 DNA is all that survives: 36 bases in frame from base 1. A distance of 4 bases separates the germline ends of V and J, which lose 1 base and 3 bases respectively. The variable domain in full, with residues beyond the CDR3 obtained from the reference TRBV14 and TRBJ2-7 genes, is EAGVTQFPSHSVIEKGQTVTLRCDPISGHDNLYWYRRVMGKEIKFLLHFVKESKQDESGMPNNRFLAERTGGTYSTLKVQPAELEDSGVYFCASSQGFYEQYFGPGTRLTVT.